This section outlines one T cell receptor beta chain sequence together with its context. There is no known antigen for this receptor. The record has no base qualities; no much larger clone is one base away. Sequences MGHRA (CDR1) and YSYEKL (CDR2) are obtained from the germline V gene. The CDR3 runs 17 residues from the cysteine to the phenylalanine. The read is trimmed to its CDR3 DNA, 51 bases read in frame from base 1. Trimming leaves V shorter by 3 bases and J shorter by 1 base, with the junction holding 9 bases beyond the gene matches. The cohort was made up of roughly 670 healthy bone marrow donors. Cohort members were all nominally healthy when sampled, although unrecorded immune exposures were likely present. The donor tested CMV seronegative and was one of the 352 seronegative cohort members. Every donor gave a peripheral blood sample, and the peripheral blood mononuclear cells from that sample were used for TCR beta sequencing. Genomic DNA was extracted from the blood cell samples with the Qiagen DNeasy Blood Extraction Kit.

The entry originates in a study of cytomegalovirus exposure and HLA in healthy donors (TCRdb year 2017). Regarding the study in general: An earlier analysis of roughly 630 of the donors reported more than 250 Gb of sequence data and around 110 million unique TCR beta sequences from some 180 million T cells. Using immunosequencing, the study profiled T cell repertoires from 500 to 800 subjects and related those repertoires to cytomegalovirus serostatus. The study was designed to test whether signatures of past pathogen exposure could be identified by cataloging public T cell receptors. An earlier analysis of some 500 of the donors used high-throughput TCR beta sequencing to judge whether each TCR beta V gene segment behaved as functional or pseudogenic. Along with the approximately 700-subject first cohort, a separate validation cohort of over a hundred different subjects was used. HLA typing included class I and class II loci at four-digit resolution. Genome-wide SNP genotypes for about 60% of the roughly 670 donors were used in a later genetic analysis, which treated that subset as a discovery cohort. The later analysis used no new phenotypic data to find candidate immune exposures, relying instead on TCR beta sequences and their occurrence across donors. Among some 410 genotyped donors of the cohort, an average of roughly 230,000 unique TCR beta nucleotide sequences was sequenced per donor, of which roughly 17% were non-productive. An early release that covered several hundred HLA-typed donors contained about 300 gigabases of sequencing data and some 87 million unique TCR sequences. A later analysis re-analyzed previously published TCR beta repertoires from roughly 600 donors and added high-resolution HLA genotyping to study TCR occurrence patterns. A handful of DR-DQ haplotypes were handled as single units for association and clustering because linkage in the cohort was strong. To predict cytomegalovirus infection status, the study combined high-throughput TCR immunosequencing, statistical association of individual TCRs with disease status, and machine learning. Donor age, sex, ethnicity and CMV serostatus were compiled together with the repertoire data. All discovery cohort repertoires had been generated using a single sequencing platform. Of the approximately 400 genotyped donors, 75% to 85% were placed in the genetic ancestry cluster associated with self-reported Caucasian donors. Typing coverage varied by locus: roughly 629-630 donors for A, B, C, DRB1 and DQB1; some 520 for DQA1; nearly 610 for DPA1; roughly 470 for DPB1. Here is what the overall study found, with its caveats: For the cohort, immune exposure information was limited to CMV serostatus. Several of the top co-occurrence clusters appeared to be linked to parvovirus B19, influenza, CMV and Epstein-Barr virus, according to a later analysis. A few of the identified cytomegalovirus-associated TCR beta chains were confirmed in vitro to be specific for cytomegalovirus antigens. Compared with the 666-donor mean, donors in an Asian-associated ancestry cluster had fewer N-insertions in productive TCRs, according to a later genetic analysis. The classifier was reported to diagnose cytomegalovirus status with high specificity and sensitivity in both the original cohort and the validation cohort. According to a later analysis, TCR association rates differed among HLA loci, with DRB1 alleles showing the most associated TCRs and HLA-C alleles showing the fewest. A cluster of highly shared sequence variants was judged likely to represent a technical artifact of the sequencing pipeline. Some IMGT-functional V segments, including TRBV6-2 and TRBV6-3, could not be distinguished by the 87-base-pair reads and were therefore excluded. When HLA alleles, especially DR and DQ, strongly co-occurred, attributing TCR associations to individual alleles was difficult. While some public TCRs were present in many individuals, most TCR sequences turned up only very rarely across donors. Compared with equally common non-associated chains, HLA-associated TCR beta chains in a later analysis were more clonally expanded and had lower generation probabilities. Because HLA typing was unavailable for some donors at each locus, only the typed subset was used in association tests. It was suggested by the authors that the approach could potentially be generalized to other disease states and immunological phenotypes. A further reported finding was that TCR beta sequences accurately predicted the HLA-A and HLA-B alleles for most subjects in the first cohort. The study listed 150 to 200 TCR beta chains as associated with cytomegalovirus. At a false discovery rate of 0.05, a later analysis linked 16,951 TCR beta sequences to specific HLA alleles. This cohort had only TCR beta chains sequenced, and the lack of alpha or paired-chain data limited which features could be detected. Approximately 18 rarely observed V segments, including chromosome 9 orphons, were excluded from the earlier analysis of approximately 500 of the donors because counts were too low. In an earlier analysis of some 500 of the donors, most TCR beta V segments appeared in productive rearrangements about 87% or about 30% of the time, broadly matching IMGT annotations. Sequencing depth was assumed to be roughly uniform across donors in the presence/absence analyses, though that assumption may not hold. Most CMV-associated TCR beta chains appeared to be HLA-restricted in a later analysis, and the HLA associations seemed to be driven largely by CMV exposure. An association between a missense DCLRE1C variant and V-gene and J-gene trimming of TCR beta chains was found in a later genetic analysis and replicated in an independent cohort. Linkage disequilibrium might explain the correlated functional status among segregating V segments, but an unknown experimental factor could not be ruled out.

Library preparation employed the immunoSEQ multiplex PCR assay. For the multiplex PCR, a mixture combining 60 forward primers for TCR Vbeta segments and 13 reverse primers for TCR Jbeta segments was used. The CDR3 region of rearranged TCR beta genes was amplified from genomic DNA by a multiplex PCR assay. On the Illumina HiSeq System, the amplified TCR beta libraries were sequenced as 87-base-pair reads. The original methods were these. A later analysis counted 75 million to 100 million unique TCR beta chains across the 500 to 850 repertoires, and some 12 million of these chains were shared by at least two donors. To remove PCR and sequencing errors, raw reads were error-corrected and collapsed into unique sequences using a nearest-neighbor algorithm that merged closely related sequences. Alignment of CDR3 sequences to IMGT reference sequences was used to assign V, D and J gene segments. Each retained sequence needed at least a six-nucleotide match to both a V gene segment and a J gene segment. A rearrangement was called productive if the CDR3 had no stop codons and remained in frame with V and J, and every other rearrangement was called non-productive. Following IMGT convention, CDR3 was defined as the stretch from the second conserved V-encoded cysteine to the conserved J-encoded phenylalanine. Sequences without an unambiguous match to a single V gene segment were excluded from the earlier analysis of several hundred of the donors. In an earlier analysis of some 590 of the donors, V segments were called functional above 56.7% productive rearrangements and were called segregating when the between-donor standard deviation exceeded 5%. A statistical classification framework was developed to diagnose cytomegalovirus status using the catalog of TCR beta chain sequences. V and J gene assignment, in a later analysis, came from comparing TCR nucleotide sequences with IMGT/GENE-DB human TR gene sequences. In a later analysis, CDR3 sequences and most-parsimonious VDJ recombination scenarios were assigned using the TCRdist pipeline. In a later analysis, each TCR beta chain was defined by its CDR3 amino acid sequence together with its V-gene family, and reads without a unique V-gene family were excluded. As a way to deal with suspected cross-contamination and a sequencing artifact, a later analysis dropped nearly 600 nucleotide sequences that were highly shared and had low generation probability. A later analysis calculated a clonal expansion index for each public chain from normalized within-repertoire ranks of inferred template counts. Generation probabilities in a later analysis came from a VDJ recombination model fitted to out-of-frame rearrangements, and those results were checked against IGoR. In a later analysis, hypergeometric tests were used to score TCR-TCR, TCR-HLA and TCR-CMV co-occurrence, with a repertoire-size bias correction applied to TCR pairs. A later analysis estimated false discovery rates by permuting HLA or CMV assignments 20 times. In a later analysis, co-occurring TCRs were grouped with DBSCAN, and TCRdist sequence similarity was added when clustering was performed within HLA-allele-positive subsets. Repertoires with fewer than 30,000 or more than 120,000 public chains were left out of co-occurrence clustering, as were five repertoires with anomalous nucleotide sharing. TCRdb retrieved this table from immuneACCESS and kept in-frame rearrangements only. Not all clones are present; in checked studies, unresolved V genes account for under half, and no reason is known for the remainder. The V and J calls and clone size are taken from that table; D and trimming were inferred from the DNA. For this sample there are 150,000 to 180,000 clones; around 80% appear just once. Over 1.1% of the sample rests with the top ten.

The TCR was taken from a man aged 18 to 30 in good health and CMV-seronegative. The sequence joins TRBV4-1 to TRBJ2-4, with 7 bases aligning to TRBD1. The sample comprised PBMCs. This receptor has the CDR3 CASSHSQGKGAKNIQYF. The nucleotides read TGCGCCAGCAGCCACTCACAGGGGAAGGGGGCCAAAAACATTCAGTACTTC.